This is a list of T cell receptor beta chains from one sample in a study of CXCR3-negative and CXCR3-positive naive CD8 T cells. TCRdb processed the 5' RACE reads again and assigns one entry to each CDR3 protein, with no DNA. Here the sample table reports 90,000 to 95,000 distinct CDR3 sequences. The sequenced material came from naive CXCR3- CD8+ T cells from blood. These receptors all stem from a human donor in good health. Some clones in this sample may be carry-over from other donors' samples. Both conserved end residues are part of each CDR3.

V gene,J gene,CDR3 protein
TRBV29-1,TRBJ2-4,CSVESGGPFDIQYF
TRBV4-1,TRBJ2-1,CASARGDEQFF
TRBV7-8,TRBJ2-2,CASSLVPTSGELFF
TRBV15,TRBJ2-2,CATSRVTGELFF
TRBV7-8,TRBJ1-1,CASSLQAGGAEAFF
TRBV7-9,TRBJ2-5,CASSHPSQGETQYF
TRBV25-1,TRBJ2-3,CASSEGLAGATDTQYF
TRBV7-7,TRBJ1-5,CASSPRTAPVQPQHF
TRBV29-1,TRBJ2-7,CSVFSDLSYEQYF
TRBV12-3/TRBV12-4,TRBJ2-7,CASSFGAPQDRADYEQYF
TRBV24-1,TRBJ1-5,CATSGGWNQPQHF
TRBV28,TRBJ2-1,CASNDRVNEQFF
TRBV7-2,TRBJ2-3,CASSSSIGGATDTQYF
TRBV5-1,TRBJ2-7,CASSLAAEQYF
TRBV6-1,TRBJ2-3,CASSQGGLQLDTQYF
TRBV20-1,TRBJ2-4,CSARCEGGTVGIQYF
TRBV7-2,TRBJ2-7,CASTITSSAYEQYF
TRBV6-5,TRBJ2-1,CASTLQGRSYNEQFF
TRBV10-3,TRBJ2-7,CAINRAGISYEQYF
TRBV6-5,TRBJ1-6,CASSYQGPNSPLHF
TRBV20-1,TRBJ2-5,CSAPDREETQYF
TRBV7-8,TRBJ2-7,CASSLVRQPDYEQYF
TRBV27,TRBJ1-1,CASSTLFHGGTEAFF
TRBV29-1,TRBJ2-1,CSVEVSQGKRIGEQFF
TRBV28,TRBJ1-2,CASSSPLRDDGGYTF
TRBV29-1,TRBJ2-1,CSVELRDRDYNEQFF
TRBV29-1,TRBJ2-7,CSAIDSYEQYF
TRBV27,TRBJ2-2,CATRALPNTGELFF
TRBV29-1,TRBJ2-5,CSVDALAGAQETQYF
TRBV6-5,TRBJ2-5,CASRMTRTGYQETQYF
TRBV7-2,TRBJ1-1,CASTPPPYREMNTEAFF
TRBV4-3,TRBJ2-1,CASSDSGTSGYNEQFF
TRBV6-1,TRBJ2-1,CASSEGSAGGLYNEQFF
TRBV4-3,TRBJ2-5,CASSQDSGRETQYF
TRBV12-3/TRBV12-4,TRBJ1-1,CASRLGTTEAFF
TRBV7-6,TRBJ2-1,CASSHPFAGGPPSSYNEQFF
TRBV25-1,TRBJ2-2,CASSRAGELFF
TRBV29-1,TRBJ2-7,CSVEEGDLEGYEQYF
TRBV7-9,TRBJ2-1,CARSSRQLSSYNEQFF
TRBV29-1,TRBJ2-7,CSVEDIGGSSYEQYF
TRBV6-2/TRBV6-3,TRBJ2-7,CASIGTGGFYEQYF
TRBV12-3/TRBV12-4,TRBJ2-7,CASRATGSYEQYF
TRBV7-9,TRBJ2-3,CASSTSWSTDTQYF
TRBV21-1,TRBJ2-7,CASSRESAGQPHEQYF
TRBV19,TRBJ2-3,CASKLGRGSFTDTQYF
TRBV6-5,TRBJ2-5,CASSPSGEETQYF
TRBV20-1,TRBJ2-7,CSATPRNAYEQYF
TRBV29-1,TRBJ2-7,CSVDLGPYEQYF
TRBV7-8,TRBJ2-2,CASSLALSGWTGELFF
TRBV28,TRBJ1-5,CASSLRGPQPQHF
TRBV7-9,TRBJ2-5,CASSPHLTLARQETQYF
TRBV7-6,TRBJ2-1,CASSLVGLAFVDEQFF
TRBV5-5,TRBJ1-1,CASSLAMGTEAFF
TRBV4-1,TRBJ2-7,CASSLGTEQYF
TRBV12-3/TRBV12-4,TRBJ2-5,CASSWGGAETQYF
TRBV28,TRBJ2-3,CASSSFPLAGRDTQYF
TRBV29-1,TRBJ1-2,CSVVGDSTNYGYTF
TRBV29-1,TRBJ2-7,CSVGGRAYEQYF